Sequencing of this T cell receptor beta chain was carried out in a study of T cell changes during pregnancy in multiple sclerosis. Generated by immunoSEQ multiplex PCR, the TCRdb table keeps only in-frame clones and is missing some. The data contain more than 90,000 clones, approximately 92% of them singletons. The V and J ends lost 4 bases and 1 base respectively, with 14 bases between them. Per germline, CDR1 SQVTM and CDR2 ANQGSEA. The CDR3 runs 14 residues. The chain recombines TRBV29-1 with TRBJ2-7, with D possibly being TRBD1 (6 bases). The sequence derives from a female donor with multiple sclerosis, enrolled in a pregnancy study. The source material was peripheral blood, sampled in the first trimester of pregnancy. CDR3 region: CSVGQGIRSYEQYF. CDR3 sequence (DNA): TGCAGCGTTGGCCAGGGGATAAGGTCCTACGAGCAGTACTTC.